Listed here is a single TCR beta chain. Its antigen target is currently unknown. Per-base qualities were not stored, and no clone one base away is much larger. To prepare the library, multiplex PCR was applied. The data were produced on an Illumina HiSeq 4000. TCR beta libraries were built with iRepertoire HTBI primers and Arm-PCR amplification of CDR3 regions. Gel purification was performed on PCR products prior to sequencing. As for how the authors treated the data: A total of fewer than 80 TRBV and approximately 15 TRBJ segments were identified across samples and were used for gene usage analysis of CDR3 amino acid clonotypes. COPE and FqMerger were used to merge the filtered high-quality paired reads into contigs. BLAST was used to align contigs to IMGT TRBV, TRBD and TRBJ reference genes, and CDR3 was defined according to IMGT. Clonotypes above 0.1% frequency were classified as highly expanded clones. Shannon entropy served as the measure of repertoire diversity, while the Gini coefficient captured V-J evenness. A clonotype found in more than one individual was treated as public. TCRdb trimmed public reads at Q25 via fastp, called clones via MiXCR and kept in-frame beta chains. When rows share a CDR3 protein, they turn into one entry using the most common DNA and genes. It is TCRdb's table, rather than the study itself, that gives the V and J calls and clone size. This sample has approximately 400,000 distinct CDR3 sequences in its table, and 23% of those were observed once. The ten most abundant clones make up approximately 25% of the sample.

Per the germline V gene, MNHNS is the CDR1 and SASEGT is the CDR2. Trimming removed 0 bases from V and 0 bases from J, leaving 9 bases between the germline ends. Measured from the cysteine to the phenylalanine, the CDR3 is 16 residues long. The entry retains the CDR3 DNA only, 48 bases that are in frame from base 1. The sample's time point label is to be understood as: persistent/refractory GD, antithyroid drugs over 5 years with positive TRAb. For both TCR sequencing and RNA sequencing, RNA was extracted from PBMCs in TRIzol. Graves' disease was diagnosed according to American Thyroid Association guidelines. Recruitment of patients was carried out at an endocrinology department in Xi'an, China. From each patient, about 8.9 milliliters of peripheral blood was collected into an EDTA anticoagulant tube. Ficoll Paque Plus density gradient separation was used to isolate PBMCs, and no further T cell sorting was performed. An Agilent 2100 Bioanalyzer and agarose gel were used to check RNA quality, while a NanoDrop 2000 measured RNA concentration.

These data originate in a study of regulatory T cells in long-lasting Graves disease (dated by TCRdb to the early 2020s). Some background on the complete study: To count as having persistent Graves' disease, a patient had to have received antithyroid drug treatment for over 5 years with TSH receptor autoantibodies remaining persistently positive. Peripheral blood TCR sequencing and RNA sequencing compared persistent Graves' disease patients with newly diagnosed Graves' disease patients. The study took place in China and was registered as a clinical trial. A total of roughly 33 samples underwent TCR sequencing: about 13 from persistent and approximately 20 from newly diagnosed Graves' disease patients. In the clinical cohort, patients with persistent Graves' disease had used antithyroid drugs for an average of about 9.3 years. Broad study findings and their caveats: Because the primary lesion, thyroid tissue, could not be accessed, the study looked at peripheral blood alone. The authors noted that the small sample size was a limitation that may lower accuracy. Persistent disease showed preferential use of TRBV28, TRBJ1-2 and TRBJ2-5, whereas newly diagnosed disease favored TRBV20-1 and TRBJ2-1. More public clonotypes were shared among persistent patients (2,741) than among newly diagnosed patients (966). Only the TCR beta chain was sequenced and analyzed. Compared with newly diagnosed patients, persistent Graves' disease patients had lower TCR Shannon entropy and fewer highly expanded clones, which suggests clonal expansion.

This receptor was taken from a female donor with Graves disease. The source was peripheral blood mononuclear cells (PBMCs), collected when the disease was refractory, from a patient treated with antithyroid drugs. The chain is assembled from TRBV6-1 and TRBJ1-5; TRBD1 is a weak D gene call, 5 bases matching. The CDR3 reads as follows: CASSEAGRYSNQPQHF. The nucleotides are TGTGCCAGCAGTGAAGCGGGACGATATAGCAATCAGCCCCAGCATTTT.